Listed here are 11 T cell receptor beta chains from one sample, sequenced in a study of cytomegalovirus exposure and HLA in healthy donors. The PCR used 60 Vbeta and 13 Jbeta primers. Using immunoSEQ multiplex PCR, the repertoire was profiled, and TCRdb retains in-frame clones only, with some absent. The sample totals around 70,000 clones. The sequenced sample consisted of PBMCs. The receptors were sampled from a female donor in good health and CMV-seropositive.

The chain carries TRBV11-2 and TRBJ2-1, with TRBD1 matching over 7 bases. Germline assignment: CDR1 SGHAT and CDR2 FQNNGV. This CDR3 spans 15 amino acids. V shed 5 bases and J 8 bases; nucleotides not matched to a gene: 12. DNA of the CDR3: TGTGCCAGCAGCCTCAGACTAACAGGGGAGCATGAGCAGTTCTTC. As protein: CASSLRLTGEHEQFF. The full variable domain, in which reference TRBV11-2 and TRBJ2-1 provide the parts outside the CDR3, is EAGVAQSPRYKIIEKRQSVAFWCNPISGHATLYWYQQILGQGPKLLIQFQNNGVVDDSQLPKDRFSAERLKGVDSTLKIQPAKLEDSAVYLCASSLRLTGEHEQFFGPGTRLTVL.

The CDR3 sequence is CASSLGSSGGKLFF. The CDR3 DNA sequence: TGCGCCAGCAGCTTGGGGAGTTCTGGGGGGAAACTGTTTTTT. This rearrangement joins TRBV5-1 to TRBJ1-4; D may be TRBD1 (5 bases). Deletions cut 0 bases from V and 11 bases from J, with 14 bases between. The germline V gene encodes CDR1 SGHRS and CDR2 YFSETQ. The CDR3 has 14 amino acids.

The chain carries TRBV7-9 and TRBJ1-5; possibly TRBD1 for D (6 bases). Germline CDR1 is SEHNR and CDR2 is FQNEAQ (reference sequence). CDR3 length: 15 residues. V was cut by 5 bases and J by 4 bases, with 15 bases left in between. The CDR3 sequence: CASSPMDRTNQPQHF. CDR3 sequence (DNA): TGTGCCAGCAGCCCAATGGACAGAACAAATCAGCCCCAGCATTTT.

CDR3 protein: CASSSPRAGAFSYEQYF. The CDR3 DNA reads as TGTGCCAGCAGCTCCCCCCGGGCGGGAGCCTTCTCCTACGAGCAGTACTTC. The genes are TRBV28 and TRBJ2-7; 7 nucleotides agree with TRBD2. CDR1 is MDHEN, CDR2 SYDVKM, per germline. The CDR3 spans 17 residues. V gave up 6 bases and J gave up 0 bases; unmatched junction bases: 14.

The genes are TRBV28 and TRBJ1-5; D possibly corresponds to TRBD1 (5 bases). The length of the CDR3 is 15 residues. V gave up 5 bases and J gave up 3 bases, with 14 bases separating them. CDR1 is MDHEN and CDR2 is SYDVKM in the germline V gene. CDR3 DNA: TGTGCCAGCAGTCCCCAGGGTTGGGACAATCAGCCCCAGCATTTT. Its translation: CASSPQGWDNQPQHF.

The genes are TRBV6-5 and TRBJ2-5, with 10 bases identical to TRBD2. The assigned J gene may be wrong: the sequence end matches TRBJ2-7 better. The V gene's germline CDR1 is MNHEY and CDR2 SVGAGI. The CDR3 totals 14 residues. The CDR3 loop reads CASSSIAGGYEQYF. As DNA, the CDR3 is TGTGCCAGCAGTTCGATAGCGGGAGGCTACGAGCAGTACTTC.

CDR3 in amino acids: CASSPGGLEQYF. CDR3 coding DNA: TGTGCCAGCAGCCCCGGGGGGCTCGAGCAGTACTTC. The rearrangement uses TRBV7-9 and TRBJ2-7; maybe TRBD2 (7 bases). The CDR3 runs 12 residues. Trimming left V 5 bases short and J 6 bases short, with 11 bases between. Germline CDR1 and CDR2: SEHNR and FQNEAQ (reference sequence).

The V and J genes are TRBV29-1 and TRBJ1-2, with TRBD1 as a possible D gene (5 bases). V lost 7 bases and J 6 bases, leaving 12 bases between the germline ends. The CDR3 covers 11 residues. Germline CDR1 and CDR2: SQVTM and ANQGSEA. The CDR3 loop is CSAPGWDGYTF. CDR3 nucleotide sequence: TGCAGCGCCCCAGGGTGGGATGGCTACACCTTC.

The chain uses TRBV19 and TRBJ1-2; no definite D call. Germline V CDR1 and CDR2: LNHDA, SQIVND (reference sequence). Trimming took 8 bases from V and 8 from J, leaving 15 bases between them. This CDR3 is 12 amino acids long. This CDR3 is CASGLFWAGYTF. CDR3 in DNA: TGTGCCAGTGGCTTGTTTTGGGCCGGCTACACCTTC.

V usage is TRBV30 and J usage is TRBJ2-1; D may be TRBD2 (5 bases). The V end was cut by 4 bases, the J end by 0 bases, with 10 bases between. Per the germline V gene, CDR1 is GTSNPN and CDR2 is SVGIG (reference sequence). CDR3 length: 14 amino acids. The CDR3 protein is CAWISGSSYNEQFF. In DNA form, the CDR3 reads TGTGCCTGGATATCGGGGAGCTCCTACAATGAGCAGTTCTTC.

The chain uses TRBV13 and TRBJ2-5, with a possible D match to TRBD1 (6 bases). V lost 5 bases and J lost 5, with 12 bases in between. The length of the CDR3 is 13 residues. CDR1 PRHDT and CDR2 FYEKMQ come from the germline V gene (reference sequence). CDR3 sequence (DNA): TGTGCCAGCAGCAGCCTACAGGGCGAGACCCAGTACTTC. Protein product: CASSSLQGETQYF.